Following are 10 T cell receptor beta chains from one sample sequenced in a study of monozygotic twins with inflammatory bowel disease. Following a re-call of the 5' RACE reads, TCRdb has one entry per CDR3 protein and lacks DNA. The sample yields around 450,000 distinct CDR3 sequences, of which the top ten take up roughly 2.2%. The source material was blood. The receptors come from a human donor with ulcerative colitis or Crohn's disease, or a healthy co-twin of an affected twin (not recorded which).

The chain couples TRBV18 to TRBJ2-2; lacking DNA, the TRBD1 call made by TCRdb goes unchecked. Germline CDR1 is KGHSH and CDR2 is LQKENI. The CDR3 length is 15 residues. Here the CDR3 reads CASSPEGMNTGELFF.

This chain uses TRBV10-3 with TRBJ1-1; absent DNA, TCRdb's TRBD1 call cannot be checked. Germline V gene lookup returns CDR1 ENHRY and CDR2 SYGVKD. This CDR3 has 16 residues. The CDR3: CAISAIGGRRNTEAFF.

V is TRBV12-3 or TRBV12-4 and J is TRBJ1-2. The CDR3 length is 11 residues. CDR3 sequence reads: CASSPAYGYTF.

The chain uses TRBV20-1 and TRBJ2-7; no DNA is available, so the TRBD1 call from TCRdb remains unchecked. CDR1 DFQATT and CDR2 SNEGSKA come from the germline V gene (reference sequence). The CDR3 consists of 14 residues. This CDR3 is CSATGGDNSYEQYF.

The chain combines TRBV5-1 with TRBJ1-1; TCRdb selects TRBD1, and the lack of DNA leaves this call unchecked. The CDR3 has 14 amino acids. Germline values: CDR1 SGHRS, CDR2 YFSETQ. The CDR3 loop reads CASSRDSMNTEAFF.

The chain recombines TRBV4-1 with TRBJ2-3; TCRdb proposes TRBD2, but this gene call is untestable without DNA. The V gene's germline CDR1 is MGHRA and CDR2 YSYEKL. CDR3 length: 14 residues. CDR3 in amino acids: CASSQEGLTDTQYF.

CDR3 region: CAISQNLYDRGQEFF. The chain carries TRBV10-3 and TRBJ2-1; no DNA is available, so the TRBD1 call from TCRdb remains unchecked. The CDR3 consists of 15 residues. CDR1 ENHRY and CDR2 SYGVKD come from the germline V gene.

The CDR3: CASSFRGSGAYNEQFF. The chain combines TRBV11-2 with TRBJ2-1; no DNA is available, so the TRBD2 call from TCRdb remains unchecked. This CDR3 contains 16 residues. CDR1 and CDR2 from the germline V gene are SGHAT and FQNNGV.

The V call is TRBV9, the J call TRBJ2-5. CDR3 length: 16 residues. CDR1 and CDR2 (germline): SGDLS, YYNGEE. The chain's CDR3 is CASSVGVGFTVETQYF.

V is TRBV2 and J is TRBJ1-4; TCRdb outputs TRBD1, but without DNA this stays unchecked. The CDR3 runs to 15 residues. Germline values: CDR1 SNHLY, CDR2 FYNNEI. CDR3 in amino acids: CASSPRTGGGEKLFF.